This T cell receptor (beta chain) was identified during a study of T-cell memory formation after mild COVID-19. TCR alpha and TCR beta cDNA libraries carrying sample barcodes and UMIs were produced by 5'RACE using constant-segment primers. TCRdb reprocessed the 5' RACE reads with MiXCR, giving one entry per CDR3 protein. The repertoire consists of 270,000 or so distinct CDR3 sequences, with over 15% occurring once and the leading ten covering roughly a fifth. Study-level results: The study found contracting CD4+ clones mainly in CM and EM and contracting CD8+ clones in EMRA. CD4/CD8 balance held among clones contracting day 15 to 85, and later expanders leaned CD4+. In second-wave clones peaking day 37, SARS-CoV-2 specificity remained unconfirmed.

Germline lookup yields CDR1 SGHVS and CDR2 FQNEAQ. This CDR3 is built from 14 residues. V lost 3 bases, J lost 4 bases, and 12 bases lay in between. This clonotype was observed a few times. The antigen is not known. The sequence was obtained from a man aged 18 to 30 who had mild COVID-19 (a few samples of this study predate the infection). Cell type and time point are not known. The chain carries TRBV7-8 and TRBJ1-2; no clear D gene. Sequenced sample: PBMCs or a T cell subset sorted from them (not recorded which). The CDR3 DNA reads TGTGCCAGCAGCTTGGCGTTGACGGCCTATGGCTACACCTTC. It encodes CASSLALTAYGYTF.